The 21 T cell receptor beta chains presented below share a single source sample, sequenced in a study of CD8+CD57+ T cells in acquired aplastic anemia. Genomic DNA, the template, was used for profiling of the TCR beta VDJ and CDR3. In TCRdb, the reads were re-called with MiXCR into one record per CDR3 protein. The top ten hold roughly 8.9% of the sample, which has around 140,000 distinct CDR3 sequences, around two fifths seen once. The sequenced sample was sorted CD4+, CD8+, or CD8+CD57+ T cells (not recorded which) from PBMCs. The receptor source for this set is a human donor in good health, serving as a control.

The CDR3, as DNA: TGCGCCAGCAGTATTACGGGTATCCACGAGCAGTACTTC. Amino acids: CASSITGIHEQYF. The rearrangement joins TRBV10-2 to TRBJ2-7, with D uncertain. CDR1 and CDR2 (germline): WSHSY, SAAADI. The CDR3 spans 13 residues. Trimming stripped 5 bases from V and 5 bases from J, with 13 bases between.

This clonotype was seen repeatedly, ten times or more. V and J are TRBV9 and TRBJ2-1, with D uncertain. The CDR3 loop spans 11 amino acids. Looked up from germline, CDR1 is SGDLS and CDR2 is YYNGEE. The V end lost 0 bases, the J end lost 10 bases, and 5 bases lay between the germline ends. The CDR3 sequence: CASSVDREQFF. In nucleotides, the CDR3 is TGTGCCAGCAGCGTAGACAGAGAGCAGTTCTTC.

The chain links TRBV29-1 to TRBJ1-1; possible D gene TRBD1, 6 bases. The V and J ends lost 5 bases and 3 bases respectively, with 13 bases between them. The CDR3 is 13 residues long. Germline V gene data show CDR1 as SQVTM and CDR2 as ANQGSEA. CDR3 bases: TGCAGCGTTTTACAGGGAAGGCACACTGAAGCTTTCTTT. Translating it yields CSVLQGRHTEAFF.

This clonotype was counted at least ten times. The chain joins TRBV7-2 to TRBJ2-3, with D maybe TRBD1 (5 bases). In germline, CDR1 is SGHTA, CDR2 FQGNSA. Deletions cut 5 bases from V and 2 bases from J, with 17 bases between. CDR3 size: 16 residues. CDR3 sequence (DNA): TGTGCCAGCAGCCCCCAGTCGGGTGGGGCCACAGATACGCAGTATTTT. The encoded protein is CASSPQSGGATDTQYF.

This clonotype was found many times. The V gene is TRBV27, the J gene TRBJ2-3; 7 nucleotides line up with TRBD1. Germline-derived CDR1 and CDR2 are MNHEY and SMNVEV (reference sequence). J lost 2 bases, V lost 4 bases, and 3 bases had no gene match. This CDR3 contains 14 residues. The CDR3: CASSWTGTTDTQYF. The CDR3 coding sequence is TGTGCCAGCAGTTGGACAGGAACCACAGATACGCAGTATTTT.

This chain joins TRBV15 and TRBJ2-5; D is possibly TRBD2 (6 bases). The CDR3 covers 13 residues. Germline V gives CDR1 LNHNV, CDR2 YYDKDF (reference sequence). The V gene lost 2 bases and the J gene lost 3 bases, with 7 bases spanning the gap. The CDR3 DNA reads as TGTGCCACCAGCAGAAGACTAGAAGAGACCCAGTACTTC. Its translation is CATSRRLEETQYF.

The chain has TRBV5-1 and TRBJ2-2; 8 bases align to TRBD1. From germline, CDR1 is SGHRS and CDR2 YFSETQ. The junction had 14 bases not matched to a gene; V was cut back by 3 bases and J by 10 bases. The CDR3 spans 16 residues. The CDR3 reads CASSYRTGKSAEELFF. Written as DNA, the CDR3 is TGCGCCAGCAGCTATCGGACAGGGAAGAGTGCCGAGGAGCTGTTTTTT.

For the CDR3, the DNA is TGCGCCAGCAGCCAAGATGACAGATCTTATAATTCACCCCTCCACTTT. Translation: CASSQDDRSYNSPLHF. V gene TRBV4-1 combines with J gene TRBJ1-6, with D maybe TRBD1 (5 bases). Germline lookup yields CDR1 MGHRA and CDR2 YSYEKL. With 0 bases removed from V and 4 bases from J, the gap between germline ends came to 10 bases. The CDR3 totals 16 residues.

J is TRBJ2-7 and V is TRBV7-2; D is undetermined. Deletions cut 1 base from V and 6 bases from J, with 7 bases between. Germline lookup yields CDR1 SGHTA and CDR2 FQGNSA. The CDR3 runs to 12 residues. The CDR3 protein is CASSLGHSEQYF. CDR3 nucleotide sequence: TGTGCCAGCAGCTTAGGACACAGCGAGCAGTACTTC.

The sample holds many counts of this clonotype. The V call is TRBV7-8, the J call TRBJ2-1; D is possibly TRBD2 (6 bases). The V gene lost 3 bases and the J gene lost 6 bases, with 12 bases spanning the gap. Germline CDR1 SGHVS, CDR2 FQNEAQ. The CDR3 loop spans 14 amino acids. Here the CDR3 reads CASSFYPLANEQFF. CDR3 sequence (DNA): TGTGCCAGCAGCTTCTACCCACTAGCCAATGAGCAGTTCTTC.

This clonotype was recorded at least ten times. The chain is built from TRBV9 and TRBJ2-7; the D is unclear. Germline V gene lookup returns CDR1 SGDLS and CDR2 YYNGEE. The CDR3 has 13 residues. The ends were cut back, 7 bases at V and 0 bases at J, with 11 bases in the middle. In nucleotides, the CDR3 is TGTGCCAGCGCCGGCAGAGACTCCTACGAGCAGTACTTC. Its protein product is CASAGRDSYEQYF.

The chain joins TRBV20-1 to TRBJ2-1; 8 nucleotides agree with TRBD2. CDR1 is DFQATT, CDR2 SNEGSKA, per germline (reference sequence). CDR3 length: 18 residues. Trimming took 3 bases from V and 1 from J; bases not matched to a gene: 14. CDR3 in DNA: TGCAGTGCTAGGTTCACTATCGGGAGGGCCGGGTCCTACAATGAGCAGTTCTTC. Protein product: CSARFTIGRAGSYNEQFF.

The chain joins TRBV10-3 to TRBJ1-1, with D tentatively TRBD1 (6 bases). The CDR3 sequence is 15 residues long. V was clipped by 4 bases and J by 7 bases, with 19 bases between them. CDR1 is ENHRY and CDR2 is SYGVKD in the germline V gene. CDR3 residues: CAISGGHSVLGEAFF. The CDR3 bases are TGTGCCATCAGTGGGGGACACTCGGTCCTAGGTGAAGCTTTCTTT.

The sample holds a few counts of this clonotype. A clone one base away is much larger, so this may be a read error. The CDR3: CASSFGTGGQYF. The CDR3 coding sequence is TGCGCCAGCAGTTTTGGGACAGGCGGGCAGTACTTC. The chain uses TRBV5-1 and TRBJ2-7, with 8 bases fitting TRBD1. V lost 5 bases to trimming and J lost 9 bases; unmatched junction nucleotides: 7. The germline gives CDR1 SGHRS, CDR2 YFSETQ. The CDR3 has 12 amino acids.

This clonotype was picked up many times. J is TRBJ2-7 and V is TRBV25-1, with D maybe TRBD2 (5 bases). CDR3 length equals 13 residues. V was clipped by 4 bases and J by 5 bases, with 12 bases between them. Per germline, CDR1 MGHDK and CDR2 SYGVNS. The chain's CDR3 is CASSGLAGNEQYF. CDR3 DNA: TGTGCCAGCAGTGGGCTAGCAGGAAACGAGCAGTACTTC.

This clonotype has a count of ten or more. CDR3 bases: TGCGCCAGCAGCCAAGATATCGGGAGCTCCTACGAGCAGTACTTC. Translation gives CASSQDIGSSYEQYF. The chain recombines TRBV4-1 with TRBJ2-7, with D perhaps matching TRBD2 (6 bases). Trimming left V 0 bases short and J 0 bases short, with 9 bases between. The length of the CDR3 is 15 residues. Germline V gene sequence: CDR1 MGHRA, CDR2 YSYEKL.

This clonotype was detected only a few times. The chain employs TRBV29-1 and TRBJ1-1, with D perhaps TRBD1 (5 bases). The V end lost 3 bases, the J end lost 8 bases, and 19 bases lay between the germline ends. Germline loops: CDR1 SQVTM, CDR2 ANQGSEA. The CDR3 has 14 amino acids. CDR3 bases: TGCAGCGTTGAGGACTTAGGGGAAGAACTAGAAGCTTTCTTT. Encoded protein: CSVEDLGEELEAFF.

This clonotype was recorded many times. The chain links TRBV5-1 to TRBJ1-4, with D possibly matching TRBD1 (6 bases). CDR1 is SGHRS and CDR2 is YFSETQ in the germline V gene. The germline V and J ends were trimmed by 0 bases and 7 bases, with 16 bases remaining between them. This CDR3 has 16 residues. This CDR3 reads CASSLATGARGEKLFF. The CDR3 nucleotides are TGCGCCAGCAGCTTGGCCACGGGGGCGAGAGGTGAAAAACTGTTTTTT. Drawing the rest from reference TRBV5-1 and TRBJ1-4, the complete variable domain is KAGVTQTPRYLIKTRGQQVTLSCSPISGHRSVSWYQQTPGQGLQFLFEYFSETQRNKGNFPGRFSGRQFSNSRSEMNVSTLELGDSALYLCASSLATGARGEKLFFGSGTQLSVL.

This clonotype was seen repeatedly, ten times or more. The chain recombines TRBV20-1 with TRBJ2-3, with 12 bases identical to TRBD1. V was pared by 3 bases and J by 6 bases, with 7 bases of the junction left unmatched. The CDR3 loop spans 15 amino acids. Per the germline V gene, CDR1 is DFQATT and CDR2 is SNEGSKA (reference sequence). The CDR3 coding sequence is TGCAGTGCTAGTTGGGGGACAGGGGGCTTGGATACGCAGTATTTT. Protein sequence: CSASWGTGGLDTQYF.

The sample holds many counts of this clonotype. This sequence joins TRBV12-3 or TRBV12-4 and TRBJ2-3; TRBD1 might be the D (5 bases). V lost 8 bases and J 6 bases, leaving 9 bases between the germline ends. The CDR3 sequence is 11 residues long. This CDR3 reads CASAPGDTQYF. CDR3 bases: TGTGCCAGCGCGCCAGGGGATACGCAGTATTTT.

This clonotype appeared a few times. The rearrangement joins TRBV6-5 to TRBJ2-3; 8 positions match TRBD1. The length of the CDR3 is 16 residues. J lost 6 bases, V lost 2 bases, and 10 bases had no gene match. Germline CDR1 and CDR2: MNHEY and SVGAGI. The chain's CDR3 is CASSYARTGKSDTQYF. CDR3 nucleotides: TGTGCCAGCAGTTACGCAAGGACAGGGAAATCGGATACGCAGTATTTT.